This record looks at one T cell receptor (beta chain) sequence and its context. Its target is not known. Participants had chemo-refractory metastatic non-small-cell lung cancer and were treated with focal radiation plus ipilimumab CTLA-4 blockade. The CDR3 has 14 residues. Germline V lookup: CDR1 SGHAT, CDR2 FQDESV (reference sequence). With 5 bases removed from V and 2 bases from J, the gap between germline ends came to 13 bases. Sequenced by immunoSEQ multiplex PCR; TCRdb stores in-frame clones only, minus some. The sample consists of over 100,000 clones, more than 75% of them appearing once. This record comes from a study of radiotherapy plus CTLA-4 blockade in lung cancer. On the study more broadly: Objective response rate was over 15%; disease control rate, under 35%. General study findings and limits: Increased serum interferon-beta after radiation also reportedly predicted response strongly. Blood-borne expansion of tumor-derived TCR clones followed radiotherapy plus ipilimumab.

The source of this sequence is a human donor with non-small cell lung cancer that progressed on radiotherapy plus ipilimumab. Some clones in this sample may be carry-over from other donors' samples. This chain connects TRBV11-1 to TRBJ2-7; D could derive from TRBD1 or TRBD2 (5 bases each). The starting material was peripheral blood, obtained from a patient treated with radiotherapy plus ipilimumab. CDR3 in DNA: TGTGCCAGCAGCATCCGGGACGGTCCCTACGAGCAGTACTTC. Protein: CASSIRDGPYEQYF.